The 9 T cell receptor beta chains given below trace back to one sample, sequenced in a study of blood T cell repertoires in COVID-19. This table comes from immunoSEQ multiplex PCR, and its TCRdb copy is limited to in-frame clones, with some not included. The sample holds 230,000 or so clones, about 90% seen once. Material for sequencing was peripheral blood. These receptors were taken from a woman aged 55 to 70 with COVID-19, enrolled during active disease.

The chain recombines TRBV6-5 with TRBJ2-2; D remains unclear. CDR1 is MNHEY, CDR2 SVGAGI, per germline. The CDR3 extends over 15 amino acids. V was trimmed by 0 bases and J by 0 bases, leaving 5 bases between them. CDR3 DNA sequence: TGTGCCAGCAGTTACTCAAGCCCGAACACCGGGGAGCTGTTTTTT. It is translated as CASSYSSPNTGELFF.

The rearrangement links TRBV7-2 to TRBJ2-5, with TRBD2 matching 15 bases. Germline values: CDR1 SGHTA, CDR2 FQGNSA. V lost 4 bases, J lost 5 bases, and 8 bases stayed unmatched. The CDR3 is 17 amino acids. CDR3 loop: CASSSGLAGGPGETQYF. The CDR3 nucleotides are TGTGCCAGCAGCTCAGGACTAGCGGGGGGGCCGGGGGAGACCCAGTACTTC.

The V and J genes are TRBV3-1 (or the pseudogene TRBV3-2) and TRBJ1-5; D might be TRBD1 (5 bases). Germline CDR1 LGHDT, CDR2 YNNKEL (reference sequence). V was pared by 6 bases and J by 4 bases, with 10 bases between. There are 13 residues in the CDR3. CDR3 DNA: TGTGCCAGCAGTGTTGACAGTAATCAGCCCCAGCATTTT. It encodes CASSVDSNQPQHF.

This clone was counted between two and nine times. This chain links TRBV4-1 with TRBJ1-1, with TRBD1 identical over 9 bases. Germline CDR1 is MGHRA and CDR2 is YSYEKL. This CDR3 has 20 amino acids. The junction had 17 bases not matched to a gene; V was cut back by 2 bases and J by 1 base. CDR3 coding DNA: TGCGCCAGCAGCCAACAGATACCGGGACAGGGTTCTATCTGGAACACTGAAGCTTTCTTT. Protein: CASSQQIPGQGSIWNTEAFF.

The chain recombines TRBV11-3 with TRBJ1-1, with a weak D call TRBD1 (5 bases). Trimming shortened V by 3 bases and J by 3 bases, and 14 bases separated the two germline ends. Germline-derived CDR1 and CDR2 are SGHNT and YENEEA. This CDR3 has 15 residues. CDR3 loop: CASSLGQGGDTEAFF. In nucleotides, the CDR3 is TGTGCCAGCAGCTTGGGGCAAGGTGGGGACACTGAAGCTTTCTTT.

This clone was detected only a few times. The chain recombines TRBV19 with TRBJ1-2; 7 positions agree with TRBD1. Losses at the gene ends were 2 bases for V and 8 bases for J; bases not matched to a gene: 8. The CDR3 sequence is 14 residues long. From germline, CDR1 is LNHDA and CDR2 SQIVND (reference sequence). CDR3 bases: TGTGCCAGTAGTATACATACAGGGGAAGAGGGCTACACCTTC. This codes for CASSIHTGEEGYTF.

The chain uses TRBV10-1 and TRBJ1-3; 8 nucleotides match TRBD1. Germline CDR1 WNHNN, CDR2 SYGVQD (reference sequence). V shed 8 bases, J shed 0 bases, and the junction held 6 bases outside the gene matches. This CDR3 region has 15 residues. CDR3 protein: CASVGQGISGNTIYF. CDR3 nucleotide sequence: TGCGCCAGCGTCGGACAGGGAATCTCTGGAAACACCATATATTTT.

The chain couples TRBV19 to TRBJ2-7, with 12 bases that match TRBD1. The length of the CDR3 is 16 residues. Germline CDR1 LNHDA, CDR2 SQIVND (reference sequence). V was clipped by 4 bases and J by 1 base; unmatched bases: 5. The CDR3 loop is CASSRGQGAGSYEQYF. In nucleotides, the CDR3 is TGTGCCAGTAGTAGGGGACAGGGGGCCGGGTCCTACGAGCAGTACTTC.

The CDR3 coding sequence is TGCGCCAGCAGCTTGTCGACAGGGGTTGGCCAGCCCCAGCATTTT. Its translation is CASSLSTGVGQPQHF. V is TRBV5-1 and J is TRBJ1-5, with 8 bases that match TRBD1. Unmatched junction bases numbered 7, after V lost 1 base and J lost 7 bases. The V gene's germline CDR1 is SGHRS and CDR2 YFSETQ. The CDR3 covers 15 residues.